The clone carrying this TCR beta chain was counted at least ten times. Its target is unknown. The record originates from a study of T cells in Graves' hyperthyroidism and ophthalmopathy. The study's findings and limits: Blood shared most expanded thyroid clonotypes above 0.001. A model using 13 V-J features told ophthalmopathy apart from stable hyperthyroidism.

RNA transcripts gave rise to amplified TCR beta CDR3 regions. The TCR CDR3 was amplified in a first-round RT-PCR using the HTBI primer set. TCRdb fed the multiplex PCR reads into MiXCR, producing one record per CDR3 protein. This sample has around 600,000 distinct CDR3 sequences, with 12% to 15% found just once. Germline V gene data show CDR1 as MDHEN and CDR2 as SYDVKM. V was pared by 3 bases and J by 8 bases, with 9 bases of the junction left unmatched. The CDR3 extends over 15 amino acids. Exclusion criteria comprised uncontrolled infection, other autoimmune disease, pregnancy or lactation. The sample consisted of blood. The receptor was isolated from a woman under 30 with Graves' ophthalmopathy. The chain joins TRBV28 to TRBJ1-4; 7 bases match TRBD1. As DNA, the CDR3 is TGTGCCAGCAGTTTCGGGGGACAGTCGGGGGAAAAACTGTTTTTT. Its translation: CASSFGGQSGEKLFF.